The T cell receptor beta chain described here comes from a study of TIL therapy for anti-PD-1-resistant metastatic lung cancer. Study outcomes and limitations: After infusion, TIL clonotypes partly replaced peripheral T cells and declined over months.

The immunoSEQ assay was v3. Using immunoSEQ multiplex PCR, the repertoire was profiled, and TCRdb retains in-frame clones only, with some absent. The table shows some 20,000 clones, with 60% to 80% occurring only once. About this clone: Its cognate antigen is unknown.

Germline V lookup: CDR1 MNHEY, CDR2 SMNVEV (reference sequence). The CDR3 covers 17 residues. J lost 6 bases, V lost 8 bases, and 14 bases had no gene match. Time point: pre-treatment sample, taken before nivolumab and TIL therapy. The chain combines TRBV27 with TRBJ2-2, with TRBD2 matching 11 bases. The material sequenced was blood, taken at baseline. This receptor was obtained from a person aged 25 to 79 with non-small cell lung cancer. CDR3 in amino acids: CASGRIAGGFSPGELFF. CDR3 DNA: TGTGCCAGCGGGCGGATAGCGGGGGGGTTCTCACCCGGGGAGCTGTTTTTT.